This note documents a single T cell receptor (beta chain) sequence. Antigen unknown. TCRdb called the 5' RACE reads again in MiXCR, with one record for every CDR3 protein. The sample has 100,000 or so distinct CDR3 sequences; around 10% are singletons. V gave up 5 bases and J gave up 7 bases, with 15 bases separating them. The CDR3 is made up of 14 amino acids. Germline V gives CDR1 MNHEY, CDR2 SVGEGT. These data originate in a study of T-cell memory formation after mild COVID-19. Across the study: The two donors had largely donor-specific TCR clusters. Whole-study results and caveats: The pre-infection memory compartment contained some responding clones, suggesting cross-reactive memory joined. Mainly in CM and EM were contracting CD4+ clones; CD8+ were in EMRA. While clones contracting from day 15 to 85 were balanced between CD4 and CD8, later expanders leaned CD4+.

V usage is TRBV6-2 or TRBV6-3 and J usage is TRBJ1-5; possible D gene TRBD1, 6 bases. The sequenced sample was PBMCs or a T cell subset sorted from them (not recorded which). The receptor's source is a man younger than 35 who had mild COVID-19 (a few samples of this study predate the infection). Cell type and time point are not known. For the CDR3, the DNA is TGTGCCAGCAGTGAAGGGCAGGGGAGGCAGCCCCAGCATTTT. It is translated as CASSEGQGRQPQHF.